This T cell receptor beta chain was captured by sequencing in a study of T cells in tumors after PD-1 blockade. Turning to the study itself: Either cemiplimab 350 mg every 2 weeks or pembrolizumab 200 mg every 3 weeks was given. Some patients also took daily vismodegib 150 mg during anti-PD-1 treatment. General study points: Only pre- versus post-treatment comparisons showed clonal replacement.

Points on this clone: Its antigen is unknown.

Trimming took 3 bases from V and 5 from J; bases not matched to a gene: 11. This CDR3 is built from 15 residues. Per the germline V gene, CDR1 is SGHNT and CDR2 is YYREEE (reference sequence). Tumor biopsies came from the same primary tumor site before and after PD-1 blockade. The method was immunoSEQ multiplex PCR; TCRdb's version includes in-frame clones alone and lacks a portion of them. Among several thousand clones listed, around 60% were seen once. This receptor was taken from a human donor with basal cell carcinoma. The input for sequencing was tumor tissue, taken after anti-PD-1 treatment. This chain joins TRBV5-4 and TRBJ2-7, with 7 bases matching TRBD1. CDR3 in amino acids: CASSSALDRAHEQYF. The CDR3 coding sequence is TGTGCCAGCAGCTCGGCCCTAGACAGGGCCCACGAGCAGTACTTC.